These 18 T cell receptor beta chains originate from one sample sequenced in a study of cytomegalovirus exposure and HLA in healthy donors. The primer mix had 60 Vbeta and 13 Jbeta primers. Sequenced by immunoSEQ multiplex PCR; TCRdb stores in-frame clones only, minus some. Its listing shows 200,000 to 250,000 clones. Sequencing was performed on PBMCs. These receptors were collected from a girl aged 2 to 9 in good health and CMV-seropositive.

J is TRBJ2-3 and V is TRBV6-1; 10 bases align to TRBD2. CDR3 length: 14 residues. Germline loops: CDR1 MNHNS, CDR2 SASEGT. V shed 2 bases and J 4 bases; nucleotides not matched to a gene: 0. For the CDR3, the DNA is TGTGCCAGCAGTGAACTAGCGGGAGCAGATACGCAGTATTTT. As protein: CASSELAGADTQYF.

This sequence joins TRBV18 and TRBJ1-5, with D maybe TRBD1 (5 bases). Trimming cost V 10 bases and J 2 bases, with 15 bases left between them. Looked up from germline, CDR1 is KGHSH and CDR2 is LQKENI. This CDR3 is built from 14 residues. DNA of the CDR3: TGTGCCACCTCGGGGGGAAGGGGCAATCAGCCCCAGCATTTT. Its translation is CATSGGRGNQPQHF.

The V call is TRBV6-5, the J call TRBJ2-3; D is uncertain. Between the trimmed V and J ends, which lost 0 bases and 0 bases, there was a span of 4 bases. The CDR3 is made up of 14 amino acids. Germline V CDR1 and CDR2: MNHEY, SVGAGI. CDR3: CASSYSTSTDTQYF. In nucleotides, the CDR3 is TGTGCCAGCAGTTACTCGACTAGCACAGATACGCAGTATTTT.

The chain recombines TRBV9 with TRBJ2-7, with 9 bases identical to TRBD2. With 0 bases clipped from V and 6 bases from J, the junction kept 13 bases outside the gene matches. This CDR3 is 17 amino acids long. The germline V gene encodes CDR1 SGDLS and CDR2 YYNGEE. For the CDR3, the DNA is TGTGCCAGCAGCGTAGGGCCTAGCGGGAAAAGGGCCTCCGAGCAGTACTTC. This codes for CASSVGPSGKRASEQYF. The full variable domain, in which reference TRBV9 and TRBJ2-7 provide the parts outside the CDR3, is DSGVTQTPKHLITATGQRVTLRCSPRSGDLSVYWYQQSLDQGLQFLIQYYNGEERAKGNILERFSAQQFPDLHSELNLSSLELGDSALYFCASSVGPSGKRASEQYFGPGTRLTVT.

The CDR3 DNA follows: TGTGCCAGCAGCTTGTCAGGAGGTGAGAACACTGAAGCTTTCTTT. Translating it yields CASSLSGGENTEAFF. J is TRBJ1-1 and V is TRBV7-9; no firm D call. Trimming shortened V by 3 bases and J by 1 base, and 12 bases separated the two germline ends. The CDR3 is 15 amino acids. Germline V gene data show CDR1 as SEHNR and CDR2 as FQNEAQ (reference sequence).

The chain couples TRBV9 to TRBJ2-3; weak D call: TRBD2 (5 bases). The germline V gene has CDR1 SGDLS and CDR2 YYNGEE. V was clipped by 1 base and J by 14 bases, with 17 bases between them. This CDR3 contains 13 residues. As DNA, the CDR3 is TGTGCCAGCAGCGTATTGGGTGGCGGGCCCTTGTATTTT. This sequence encodes CASSVLGGGPLYF.

The chain combines TRBV27 with TRBJ2-7, with D perhaps TRBD2 (7 bases). Between the trimmed V and J ends, which lost 5 bases and 6 bases, there was a span of 20 bases. This CDR3 is 15 amino acids long. The germline V gene has CDR1 MNHEY and CDR2 SMNVEV (reference sequence). The CDR3 protein is CASSKGGRLEREQYF. The DNA for the CDR3 is TGTGCCAGCAGTAAGGGGGGGCGGTTGGAACGCGAGCAGTACTTC.

The V and J genes are TRBV7-2 and TRBJ1-4; maybe TRBD1 (5 bases). The CDR3 spans 15 residues. The germline CDR1 and CDR2 sequences are SGHTA and FQGNSA. V was clipped by 5 bases and J by 0 bases, with 10 bases between them. CDR3 bases: TGTGCCAGCAGCCGGCAGGGATCAACTAATGAAAAACTGTTTTTT. Amino acid sequence: CASSRQGSTNEKLFF.

This chain connects TRBV7-6 to TRBJ2-7, with TRBD1 matching over 7 bases. The CDR3 runs to 14 residues. Germline CDR1 and CDR2: SGHVS and FNYEAQ. J gave up 5 bases and V 5 bases, and 9 bases lay outside the gene matches. CDR3 residues: CASSPADRAHEQYF. CDR3 DNA: TGTGCCAGCAGCCCGGCCGACAGGGCCCACGAGCAGTACTTC.

CDR3: CASSFTELYTDTQYF. The DNA of the CDR3 is TGCGCCAGCAGCTTCACCGAGCTGTACACAGATACGCAGTATTTT. This chain connects TRBV5-1 to TRBJ2-3; D unresolved. Trimming took off 2 bases at V and 2 bases at J, with 12 bases between the two ends. Germline CDR1 and CDR2: SGHRS and YFSETQ. The CDR3 length is 15 residues.

The rearrangement uses TRBV5-1 and TRBJ2-1, with a possible D match to TRBD2 (6 bases). The CDR3 length is 11 residues. Trimming pared 2 bases from V and 9 bases from J, leaving 6 bases between. Germline V gene lookup returns CDR1 SGHRS and CDR2 YFSETQ. The chain's CDR3 is CASSFGSEQFF. The CDR3 DNA follows: TGCGCCAGCAGCTTCGGGAGTGAGCAGTTCTTC.

The chain links TRBV6-5 to TRBJ1-2; 7 bases fit TRBD1. This CDR3 has 11 residues. CDR1 is MNHEY and CDR2 is SVGAGI in the germline V gene. V gave up 6 bases and J gave up 5 bases; unmatched junction bases: 0. CDR3: CASRQGYGYTF. CDR3 sequence (DNA): TGTGCCAGCAGACAGGGGTATGGCTACACCTTC.

V usage is TRBV7-6 and J usage is TRBJ2-7; TRBD2 matches 10 bases. CDR3 length: 15 amino acids. CDR1 is SGHVS and CDR2 is FNYEAQ in the germline V gene. The V and J ends lost 2 bases and 4 bases, in that order; junction bases with no gene match: 5. CDR3 sequence (DNA): TGTGCCAGCAGCTTAAGGAGCGGGAGGGGGTACGAGCAGTACTTC. As protein: CASSLRSGRGYEQYF. Full variable domain (remainder filled in from reference TRBV7-6 and TRBJ2-7): GAGVSQSPRYKVTKRGQDVALRCDPISGHVSLYWYRQALGQGPEFLTYFNYEAQQDKSGLPNDRFSAERPEGSISTLTIQRTEQRDSAMYRCASSLRSGRGYEQYFGPGTRLTVT.

This chain connects TRBV6-1 to TRBJ2-3; maybe TRBD1 (6 bases). Germline loops: CDR1 MNHNS, CDR2 SASEGT. CDR3 length equals 13 residues. Trimming took 5 bases from V and 3 from J, leaving 9 bases between them. CDR3 sequence: CASSPDRTDTQYF. CDR3 coding DNA: TGTGCCAGCAGTCCCGACAGGACAGATACGCAGTATTTT.

This chain links TRBV5-1 with TRBJ2-4; 10 bases map to TRBD2. The germline CDR1 and CDR2 sequences are SGHRS and YFSETQ. The CDR3 consists of 15 residues. V shed 4 bases, J shed 8 bases, and the junction held 9 bases outside the gene matches. The DNA of the CDR3 is TGCGCCAGCAGCCCCCTAGCGGGAGATAGTGACATTCAGTACTTC. Amino acid sequence: CASSPLAGDSDIQYF.

V is TRBV11-1 and J is TRBJ2-1, with D perhaps TRBD1 (6 bases). Germline CDR1 and CDR2: SGHAT and FQDESV (reference sequence). V was cut by 0 bases and J by 2 bases, with 8 bases left in between. The CDR3 is 15 residues long. CDR3 nucleotides: TGTGCCAGCAGCTTAGCACAGGGACCCTACAATGAGCAGTTCTTC. It yields the protein CASSLAQGPYNEQFF.

This rearrangement joins TRBV14 to TRBJ1-2; D is unresolved. Trimming took off 0 bases at V and 2 bases at J, with 4 bases between the two ends. The CDR3 length is 13 residues. Germline-derived CDR1 and CDR2 are SGHDN and FVKESK. This CDR3 reads CASSQDLNYGYTF. In nucleotides, the CDR3 is TGTGCCAGCAGCCAAGATCTCAACTATGGCTACACCTTC.

V usage is TRBV18 and J usage is TRBJ2-7; 9 bases map to TRBD2. Germline V gene data show CDR1 as KGHSH and CDR2 as LQKENI. The length of the CDR3 is 17 residues. After removal of 0 bases from V and 5 bases from J, the junction contained 11 bases not matched to a gene. This chain's CDR3 is CASSPPNLAGATHEQYF. The CDR3 DNA reads TGTGCCAGCTCACCACCGAATTTAGCGGGAGCTACCCACGAGCAGTACTTC. Full variable domain (remainder filled in from reference TRBV18 and TRBJ2-7): NAGVMQNPRHLVRRRGQEARLRCSPMKGHSHVYWYRQLPEEGLKFMVYLQKENIIDESGMPKERFSAEFPKEGPSILRIQQVVRGDSAAYFCASSPPNLAGATHEQYFGPGTRLTVT.